This T cell receptor beta chain was identified during a study of long-term antiretroviral therapy in people with HIV. For each donor, at least one pre-ART and at least two post-ART PBMC samples were available. Trimming took off 5 bases at V and 2 bases at J, with 10 bases between the two ends. CDR3 length: 14 residues. Germline V gives CDR1 LNHDA, CDR2 SQIVND (reference sequence). The libraries were made with immunoSEQ v3.0 at survey level. Clones were sequenced by immunoSEQ multiplex PCR, and TCRdb holds only the in-frame ones, with some missing. The sample consists of over 15,000 clones, approximately 85% of them appearing once.

The input for sequencing was unsorted PBMCs, taken at the start of antiretroviral therapy, before treatment. The V gene is TRBV19, the J gene TRBJ2-1, with D possibly called TRBD1 or TRBD2 (7 bases each). This sequence was found in a man aged 18 to 29 with HIV. CDR3 nucleotide sequence: TGTGCCAGTAGTCAGGGGGGGCCCTACAATGAGCAGTTCTTC. Protein sequence: CASSQGGPYNEQFF.